The 30 T cell receptor beta chains given below trace back to one sample, sequenced in a study of cytomegalovirus exposure and HLA in healthy donors. Clones were sequenced by immunoSEQ multiplex PCR, and TCRdb holds only the in-frame ones, with some missing. The table shows fewer than 250,000 clones, with roughly 83% occurring only once. The sequenced sample was PBMCs. The receptors shown here come from a woman aged 18 to 35 in good health and CMV-seronegative.

This chain joins TRBV7-2 and TRBJ2-7, with 10 nucleotides matching TRBD2. The CDR3 runs 14 residues. Germline CDR1 reads SGHTA; CDR2 reads FQGNSA. The V segment lost 5 bases and the J segment 2 bases; nucleotides outside the gene matches: 3. CDR3 sequence: CASSPGLAAYEQYF. The CDR3 DNA reads TGTGCCAGCAGCCCAGGACTAGCGGCCTACGAGCAGTACTTC. Supplemented by reference TRBV7-2 and TRBJ2-7, the full variable domain reads GAGVSQSPSNKVTEKGKDVELRCDPISGHTALYWYRQSLGQGLEFLIYFQGNSAPDKSGLPSDRFSAERTGGSVSTLTIQRTQQEDSAVYLCASSPGLAAYEQYFGPGTRLTVT.

V gene TRBV29-1 combines with J gene TRBJ2-1; D unclear. Germline V gives CDR1 SQVTM, CDR2 ANQGSEA. There are 11 residues in the CDR3. V was clipped by 4 bases and J by 9 bases, with 10 bases between them. The CDR3 DNA follows: TGCAGCGTTGTGGTGATCGCTGAGCAGTTCTTC. Translation gives CSVVVIAEQFF.

The chain recombines TRBV27 with TRBJ2-7; 7 bases map to TRBD1. CDR3 length: 12 amino acids. The germline CDR1 and CDR2 sequences are MNHEY and SMNVEV (reference sequence). Germline trimming cut 8 bases from V and 2 bases from J; bases unmatched to any gene: 3. In nucleotides, the CDR3 is TGTGCCAGCCAAGGGGGCCCCTACGAGCAGTACTTC. Amino acids: CASQGGPYEQYF.

The rearrangement uses TRBV7-8 and TRBJ1-2, with a weak D call TRBD1 (6 bases). This CDR3 spans 14 amino acids. V dropped 3 bases and J dropped 2 bases, with 10 bases sitting between them. CDR1 is SGHVS, CDR2 FQNEAQ, per germline. Here the CDR3 DNA reads TGTGCCAGCAGCTTCAACAGGGAGAACTATGGCTACACCTTC. Translating gives CASSFNRENYGYTF.

This chain links TRBV4-1 with TRBJ2-1, with D tentatively TRBD2 (6 bases). Germline CDR1 reads MGHRA; CDR2 reads YSYEKL. Trimming removed 1 base from V and 0 bases from J, with 10 bases in between. The CDR3 extends over 16 amino acids. The CDR3 sequence is CASSQGSSASYNEQFF. The CDR3 DNA sequence: TGCGCCAGCAGCCAAGGCTCTAGCGCCTCCTACAATGAGCAGTTCTTC.

V and J are TRBV28 and TRBJ2-7; TRBD2 agrees at 8 bases. V gave up 7 bases and J gave up 2 bases; unmatched junction bases: 7. The V gene's germline CDR1 is MDHEN and CDR2 SYDVKM. This CDR3 contains 14 residues. The CDR3 reads CASKRGRNAYEQYF. The DNA of the CDR3 is TGTGCCAGCAAACGCGGGAGGAATGCCTACGAGCAGTACTTC.

This rearrangement joins TRBV19 to TRBJ1-5; a weak D match, TRBD1 (6 bases). This CDR3 is 18 amino acids long. V was clipped by 7 bases and J by 2 bases, with 24 bases between them. Germline lookup yields CDR1 LNHDA and CDR2 SQIVND (reference sequence). This CDR3 reads CASKRAAGAPGRNQPQHF. Written as DNA, the CDR3 is TGTGCCAGTAAGAGGGCGGCAGGGGCCCCCGGCCGCAATCAGCCCCAGCATTTT.

The chain has TRBV11-2 and TRBJ1-4; 8 bases are a match to TRBD1. From germline, CDR1 is SGHAT and CDR2 FQNNGV. With V trimmed by 5 bases and J by 7 bases, 6 bases remained unmatched. The CDR3 extends over 14 amino acids. CDR3 sequence (DNA): TGTGCCAGCAGCCTAAGACAGGGGACTGAAAAACTGTTTTTT. It yields the protein CASSLRQGTEKLFF. The variable domain in full, completed from reference TRBV11-2 and TRBJ1-4, reads EAGVAQSPRYKIIEKRQSVAFWCNPISGHATLYWYQQILGQGPKLLIQFQNNGVVDDSQLPKDRFSAERLKGVDSTLKIQPAKLEDSAVYLCASSLRQGTEKLFFGSGTQLSVL.

The chain couples TRBV6-7 to TRBJ2-7; TRBD2 matches at 10 bases. TRBV6-7 is identified as an open reading frame with a role that is uncertain. The CDR3 is made up of 18 amino acids. V gave up 6 bases and J gave up 1 base; unmatched junction bases: 15. The CDR3 reads CASRLRHTSGAPSYEQYF. CDR3 DNA: TGTGCCAGCAGACTACGGCATACTAGCGGGGCCCCATCCTACGAGCAGTACTTC.

This chain connects TRBV5-1 to TRBJ1-6, with D possibly TRBD1 on 5 matching bases. Germline V gene sequence: CDR1 SGHRS, CDR2 YFSETQ. The CDR3 runs 16 residues. Trimming removed 0 bases from V and 9 bases from J, with 16 bases in between. CDR3 sequence reads: CASSLAIQGFGSPLHF. The CDR3 bases are TGCGCCAGCAGCTTGGCCATTCAGGGTTTTGGTTCACCCCTCCACTTT.

The chain links TRBV7-2 to TRBJ1-5; 8 nucleotides match TRBD1. The CDR3 extends over 16 amino acids. Germline assignment: CDR1 SGHTA and CDR2 FQGNSA. V dropped 2 bases and J dropped 0; count of bases not matched to a gene: 3. CDR3 in amino acids: CASSLTGGPSNQPQHF. The CDR3 DNA sequence: TGTGCCAGCAGCTTAACAGGGGGACCTAGCAATCAGCCCCAGCATTTT.

This clone showed up just once. The genes are TRBV5-1 and TRBJ2-1, with a possible D match to TRBD2 (6 bases). Germline CDR1 reads SGHRS; CDR2 reads YFSETQ. This CDR3 contains 16 residues. Trimming shortened V by 4 bases and J by 9 bases, and 23 bases separated the two germline ends. CDR3 amino acids: CASSPYPKREIGEQFF. CDR3 DNA: TGCGCCAGCAGCCCCTATCCTAAACGGGAGATCGGTGAGCAGTTCTTC.

The chain carries TRBV4-2 and TRBJ1-2; D call uncertain. This CDR3 comprises 15 residues. Germline loops: CDR1 LGHNA, CDR2 YNFKEQ. Trimming left V 2 bases short and J 3 bases short, with 13 bases between. The CDR3 sequence: CASSQPGNRDYGYTF. In nucleotides, the CDR3 is TGTGCCAGCAGCCAACCTGGGAATAGGGACTATGGCTACACCTTC.

This clone turned up a few times. This chain connects TRBV18 to TRBJ1-5; D unclear. The CDR3 sequence is 13 residues long. Germline loops: CDR1 KGHSH, CDR2 LQKENI. The V and J ends lost 2 bases and 7 bases respectively, with 9 bases between them. CDR3 in amino acids: CASSPGRQQPQHF. The CDR3 nucleotides read TGTGCCAGCTCACCAGGTAGACAACAGCCCCAGCATTTT. The full variable domain, with the rest looked up from reference TRBV18 and TRBJ1-5, is NAGVMQNPRHLVRRRGQEARLRCSPMKGHSHVYWYRQLPEEGLKFMVYLQKENIIDESGMPKERFSAEFPKEGPSILRIQQVVRGDSAAYFCASSPGRQQPQHFGDGTRLSIL.

The V gene is TRBV6-6, the J gene TRBJ1-2; TRBD1 aligns across 9 bases. There are 13 residues in the CDR3. J was trimmed by 8 bases and V by 6 bases; bases with no gene match: 7. Germline V lookup: CDR1 MNHNY, CDR2 SVGAGI (reference sequence). CDR3 protein: CASRLDRGGGYTF. The CDR3 coding sequence is TGTGCCAGCAGACTCGACAGGGGGGGAGGCTACACCTTC.

The chain joins TRBV7-9 to TRBJ2-3; D call uncertain. Per germline, CDR1 SEHNR and CDR2 FQNEAQ (reference sequence). This CDR3 is 14 amino acids long. Trimming left V 3 bases short and J 3 bases short, with 10 bases between. CDR3 loop: CASSLSRETDTQYF. The CDR3 DNA is TGTGCCAGCAGCTTGAGTAGGGAAACAGATACGCAGTATTTT. Full variable domain (remainder filled in from reference TRBV7-9 and TRBJ2-3): DTGVSQNPRHKITKRGQNVTFRCDPISEHNRLYWYRQTLGQGPEFLTYFQNEAQLEKSRLLSDRFSAERPKGSFSTLEIQRTEQGDSAMYLCASSLSRETDTQYFGPGTRLTVL.

This clone was seen repeatedly, ten times or more. The V and J genes are TRBV5-1 and TRBJ2-2, with no clear D. CDR3 length: 20 amino acids. V shed 4 bases and J shed 2 bases, with 27 bases lying between them. Germline V CDR1 and CDR2: SGHRS, YFSETQ. CDR3 amino acids: CASSPEPRRALSLNTGELFF. The CDR3, as DNA: TGCGCCAGCAGCCCAGAACCCAGAAGAGCCTTAAGCCTCAACACCGGGGAGCTGTTTTTT.

This chain joins TRBV7-6 and TRBJ1-4; D is undetermined. This CDR3 is 16 amino acids long. CDR1 is SGHVS and CDR2 is FNYEAQ in the germline V gene. V dropped 1 base and J dropped 5 bases, with 14 bases sitting between them. CDR3 sequence: CASSLGSGVGNEKLFF. DNA for the CDR3: TGTGCCAGCAGCTTAGGCTCCGGGGTGGGAAATGAAAAACTGTTTTTT.

CDR3 DNA: TGTGCCACCAGCAGAGATATACACCCAAACACTGAAGCTTTCTTT. This translates into CATSRDIHPNTEAFF. The chain employs TRBV15 and TRBJ1-1; the D is unclear. The CDR3 is 15 amino acids. Trimming took 0 bases from V and 2 from J, leaving 10 bases between them. Germline lookup yields CDR1 LNHNV and CDR2 YYDKDF (reference sequence).

The sample holds a few counts of this clone. V usage is TRBV7-9 and J usage is TRBJ1-5; no definite D call. The CDR3 is 14 residues long. Trimming cost V 5 bases and J 0 bases, with 8 bases left between them. From germline, CDR1 is SEHNR and CDR2 FQNEAQ (reference sequence). The CDR3 sequence: CASSLTDSNQPQHF. In DNA, the CDR3 is TGTGCCAGCAGCCTGACGGATAGCAATCAGCCCCAGCATTTT.

The V gene is TRBV29-1, the J gene TRBJ1-1; the D is unclear. The CDR3 contains 13 residues. Trimming removed 0 bases from V and 0 bases from J, with 5 bases in between. The germline gives CDR1 SQVTM, CDR2 ANQGSEA. The CDR3 bases are TGCAGCGTTGAAGATAGCCTGAACACTGAAGCTTTCTTT. Amino acids: CSVEDSLNTEAFF.

J is TRBJ2-3 and V is TRBV5-1; D is undetermined. V was trimmed by 2 bases and J by 3 bases, leaving 10 bases between them. CDR3 length equals 14 residues. Per the germline V gene, CDR1 is SGHRS and CDR2 is YFSETQ. The CDR3 region has the DNA TGCGCCAGCAGCTTAGAAGGTGCAACAGATACGCAGTATTTT. Protein: CASSLEGATDTQYF.

The V gene is TRBV27, the J gene TRBJ2-7, with D tentatively TRBD2 (5 bases). The CDR3 runs to 13 residues. Trimming removed 5 bases from V and 0 bases from J, with 8 bases in between. The germline gives CDR1 MNHEY, CDR2 SMNVEV (reference sequence). The CDR3 DNA sequence: TGTGCCAGCAGTACGGGGAGCTCCTACGAGCAGTACTTC. Its translation is CASSTGSSYEQYF.

There are a few counts of this clone. This chain joins TRBV5-1 and TRBJ2-1; TRBD2 matches 10 bases. The length of the CDR3 is 16 residues. V lost 3 bases and J lost 6; bases outside the gene matches: 9. Germline loops: CDR1 SGHRS, CDR2 YFSETQ. CDR3 protein: CASSSTAGGPGNEQFF. The DNA for the CDR3 is TGCGCCAGCAGCTCCACAGCGGGAGGGCCTGGCAATGAGCAGTTCTTC.

J is TRBJ1-2 and V is TRBV6-6, with D unresolved. Trimming removed 5 bases at V and 2 bases at J, with 18 bases between. The germline gives CDR1 MNHNY, CDR2 SVGAGI (reference sequence). CDR3 length: 16 amino acids. CDR3 sequence reads: CASSATSPTWNYGYTF. The CDR3 coding sequence is TGTGCCAGCAGTGCCACCTCCCCGACTTGGAACTATGGCTACACCTTC.

The genes are TRBV28 and TRBJ2-7; a weak D match, TRBD2 (7 bases). Trimming took 4 bases from V and 7 from J, leaving 17 bases between them. This CDR3 has 14 residues. Germline CDR1 is MDHEN and CDR2 is SYDVKM. CDR3 in amino acids: CASSSGGELDEQYF. Written as DNA, the CDR3 is TGTGCCAGCAGTTCGGGGGGCGAATTGGATGAGCAGTACTTC.

V is TRBV25-1 and J is TRBJ2-7, with 8 nucleotides matching TRBD2. In germline, CDR1 is MGHDK, CDR2 SYGVNS. Unmatched junction bases numbered 12, after V lost 4 bases and J lost 7 bases. This CDR3 comprises 15 residues. The CDR3 region is CASSVTERGSREQYF. The DNA of the CDR3 is TGTGCCAGCAGTGTAACTGAGCGGGGGTCTAGAGAGCAGTACTTC.

V and J are TRBV9 and TRBJ1-1; 7 nucleotides agree with TRBD1. After removal of 4 bases from V and 10 bases from J, the junction contained 10 bases not matched to a gene. Germline-derived CDR1 and CDR2 are SGDLS and YYNGEE. The CDR3 spans 13 residues. CDR3 nucleotide sequence: TGTGCCAGCAGCCAGCAGGGGGAGGGTGGAGCTTTCTTT. Translation gives CASSQQGEGGAFF.

CDR3 sequence: CASSVEQGYGYTF. Here the CDR3 DNA reads TGTGCCAGCAGCGTAGAACAGGGCTATGGCTACACCTTC. The rearrangement uses TRBV9 and TRBJ1-2, with TRBD1 as a possible D gene (6 bases). The CDR3 is made up of 13 amino acids. The germline gives CDR1 SGDLS, CDR2 YYNGEE. Trimming removed 0 bases from V and 4 bases from J, with 7 bases in between. The whole variable domain, remainder taken from reference TRBV9 and TRBJ1-2, is DSGVTQTPKHLITATGQRVTLRCSPRSGDLSVYWYQQSLDQGLQFLIQYYNGEERAKGNILERFSAQQFPDLHSELNLSSLELGDSALYFCASSVEQGYGYTFGSGTRLTVV.

The CDR3 loop reads CASSLRTDGNTIYF. CDR3 in DNA: TGTGCCAGCAGCCTCCGGACAGACGGAAACACCATATATTTT. The chain links TRBV11-2 to TRBJ1-3; TRBD1 might be the D (6 bases). The CDR3 is 14 residues long. Trimming cost V 5 bases and J 4 bases, with 12 bases left between them. CDR1 is SGHAT and CDR2 is FQNNGV in the germline V gene. Using reference TRBV11-2 and TRBJ1-3 for the parts outside the CDR3, the full variable domain is EAGVAQSPRYKIIEKRQSVAFWCNPISGHATLYWYQQILGQGPKLLIQFQNNGVVDDSQLPKDRFSAERLKGVDSTLKIQPAKLEDSAVYLCASSLRTDGNTIYFGEGSWLTVV.